The 28 T cell receptor beta chains below were found in one sample sequenced in a study of T cell repertoires and HLA-DP antigens. Here immunoSEQ multiplex PCR was the method, and the copy in TCRdb shows in-frame clones only, minus some. Seen here are tens of thousands of clones, around 80% observed once, and the top ten hold 1.5% to 2%. No antigen is known for these receptors. Sample: CD4+ T cells from PBMCs. Source of these receptors: a man aged 60 to 69 in good health and CMV-seronegative.

The V gene is TRBV6-6, the J gene TRBJ1-1; 7 bases line up with TRBD1. The CDR3 has 14 residues. The J segment lost 4 bases and the V segment lost 3 bases, leaving 5 bases of the junction unmatched. Per the germline V gene, CDR1 is MNHNY and CDR2 is SVGAGI (reference sequence). The CDR3 here is CASSYATGTTEAFF. The CDR3 DNA is TGTGCCAGCAGTTATGCGACAGGGACCACTGAAGCTTTCTTT.

J is TRBJ2-2 and V is TRBV7-2, with 7 bases lining up with TRBD2. CDR1 and CDR2 (germline): SGHTA, FQGNSA. The CDR3 spans 16 residues. V shed 5 bases, J shed 5 bases, and the junction held 11 bases outside the gene matches. DNA for the CDR3: TGTGCCAGCAGCCCTCGGGAGGAGATAGTTACCGGGGAGCTGTTTTTT. Translated, it gives CASSPREEIVTGELFF.

The chain uses TRBV6-5 and TRBJ2-3; 10 positions match TRBD1. This CDR3 has 15 residues. Trimming at V came to 4 bases and at J to 5 bases, leaving 6 bases not matched to a gene. Germline-derived CDR1 and CDR2 are MNHEY and SVGAGI. The CDR3 region is CASSFRDRGLDTQYF. CDR3 sequence (DNA): TGTGCCAGCAGTTTCCGGGACAGGGGATTAGATACGCAGTATTTT.

CDR3 residues: CASSPREGFTDTQYF. The CDR3 bases are TGTGCCAGCTCACCACGGGAGGGTTTTACAGATACGCAGTATTTT. V usage is TRBV18 and J usage is TRBJ2-3; 7 nucleotides agree with TRBD2. This CDR3 has 15 residues. Germline V gene data show CDR1 as KGHSH and CDR2 as LQKENI. V shed 1 base, J shed 3 bases, and the junction held 4 bases outside the gene matches.

The chain links TRBV7-2 to TRBJ1-1; the match to TRBD1 covers 8 bases. This CDR3 spans 16 amino acids. Germline loops: CDR1 SGHTA, CDR2 FQGNSA. V lost 7 bases to trimming and J lost 6 bases; unmatched junction nucleotides: 16. This chain's CDR3 is CASNPGQGGLGAEAFF. CDR3 sequence (DNA): TGTGCCAGCAACCCAGGACAGGGAGGCCTCGGCGCTGAAGCTTTCTTT.

This chain joins TRBV4-2 and TRBJ1-4; no firm D call. Trimming removed 1 base from V and 5 bases from J, with 11 bases in between. Germline assignment: CDR1 LGHNA and CDR2 YNFKEQ. This CDR3 is 15 amino acids long. The CDR3 protein is CASSQARQTNEKLFF. The CDR3 DNA reads TGTGCCAGCAGCCAAGCCCGGCAGACAAATGAAAAACTGTTTTTT.

The rearrangement links TRBV10-1 to TRBJ2-1, with D unresolved. Deletions cut 6 bases from V and 4 bases from J, with 7 bases between. The germline V gene encodes CDR1 WNHNN and CDR2 SYGVQD (reference sequence). The CDR3 has 12 amino acids. This CDR3 reads CASSQVYNEQFF. DNA for the CDR3: TGCGCCAGCAGCCAGGTATACAATGAGCAGTTCTTC.

V gene TRBV19 combines with J gene TRBJ1-1; D not resolved. Germline V gives CDR1 LNHDA, CDR2 SQIVND (reference sequence). Trimming removed 3 bases from V and 3 bases from J, with 8 bases in between. CDR3 size: 13 residues. As DNA, the CDR3 is TGTGCCAGTAGTATTGCAGAATACACTGAAGCTTTCTTT. Its translation: CASSIAEYTEAFF.

This chain joins TRBV9 and TRBJ2-1, with 9 bases aligning to TRBD2. Losses at the gene ends were 7 bases for V and 5 bases for J; bases not matched to a gene: 10. The CDR3 is 15 residues long. The V gene's germline CDR1 is SGDLS and CDR2 YYNGEE. The CDR3 DNA sequence: TGTGCCAGCGGCTCGGGCGGGAGGGCCGACAATGAGCAGTTCTTC. Protein: CASGSGGRADNEQFF.

The J gene is TRBJ1-1, the V gene TRBV19; no reliable D call. Germline lookup yields CDR1 LNHDA and CDR2 SQIVND (reference sequence). V lost 5 bases, J lost 6 bases, and 13 bases lay in between. The CDR3 spans 13 residues. The CDR3 sequence is CASSLRRVAEAFF. Here the CDR3 DNA reads TGTGCCAGTAGTCTCCGACGGGTAGCTGAAGCTTTCTTT.

V and J are TRBV5-5 and TRBJ1-2; 9 bases match TRBD1. The CDR3 totals 16 residues. J gave up 6 bases and V 0 bases, and 9 bases lay outside the gene matches. Germline V gene data show CDR1 as SGHKS and CDR2 as YYEKEE (reference sequence). Here the CDR3 reads CASSLGPGQGVHGYTF. Written as DNA, the CDR3 is TGTGCCAGCAGCTTGGGCCCGGGACAGGGAGTCCATGGCTACACCTTC.

This clone has just a few counts. This CDR3 is also generated by other DNA sequences in the sample. The chain is built from TRBV19 and TRBJ1-3; D not certain. Germline assignment: CDR1 LNHDA and CDR2 SQIVND (reference sequence). V lost 1 base, J lost 0 bases, and 7 bases lay in between. CDR3 size: 15 residues. The CDR3 DNA sequence: TGTGCCAGTAGTATAGTAACGGCCTCTGGAAACACCATATATTTT. Translating gives CASSIVTASGNTIYF.

This clone was recorded a few times. This chain joins TRBV21-1 and TRBJ1-5. TRBV21-1 is a pseudogene segment. The CDR3 loop spans 14 amino acids. The chain's CDR3 is CARGGFGPYQPQHF. CDR3 DNA: TGTGCCAGGGGAGGGTTCGGTCCCTATCAGCCCCAGCATTTT.

This chain joins TRBV29-1 and TRBJ2-1; the D gene is possibly TRBD1 (6 bases). CDR3 length: 12 residues. Trimming stripped 3 bases from V and 11 bases from J, with 14 bases between. The germline CDR1 and CDR2 sequences are SQVTM and ANQGSEA. CDR3 loop: CSVDWGPVQQFF. DNA for the CDR3: TGCAGCGTTGACTGGGGGCCGGTTCAGCAGTTCTTC.

This sequence joins TRBV7-2 and TRBJ1-3; D perhaps matches TRBD1 (5 bases). Germline V gene data show CDR1 as SGHTA and CDR2 as FQGNSA. CDR3 length: 19 amino acids. V lost 1 base and J 0 bases, leaving 19 bases between the germline ends. The CDR3 is CASSLERAGRRNSGNTIYF. The CDR3 DNA follows: TGTGCCAGCAGCTTAGAGCGGGCGGGACGGCGAAACTCTGGAAACACCATATATTTT. Full variable domain (missing parts from reference TRBV7-2 and TRBJ1-3): GAGVSQSPSNKVTEKGKDVELRCDPISGHTALYWYRQSLGQGLEFLIYFQGNSAPDKSGLPSDRFSAERTGGSVSTLTIQRTQQEDSAVYLCASSLERAGRRNSGNTIYFGEGSWLTVV.

V usage is TRBV7-2 and J usage is TRBJ1-4; D ambiguous. V lost 2 bases, J lost 6 bases, and 7 bases lay in between. Germline assignment: CDR1 SGHTA and CDR2 FQGNSA. The CDR3 has 13 residues. The CDR3 DNA is TGTGCCAGCAGCTTATCGACGTATGAAAAACTGTTTTTT. Its protein is CASSLSTYEKLFF.

The chain combines TRBV27 with TRBJ2-1, with a tentative D call TRBD1 (5 bases). This CDR3 region has 16 residues. The germline V gene has CDR1 MNHEY and CDR2 SMNVEV (reference sequence). V was cut by 5 bases and J by 4 bases, with 18 bases left in between. CDR3 bases: TGTGCCAGCAGTCCCGCCGCCGTGGGGCTATACAATGAGCAGTTCTTC. It translates to CASSPAAVGLYNEQFF.

The rearrangement joins TRBV7-9 to TRBJ1-4; 8 bases align to TRBD1. The CDR3 contains 17 residues. The ends lost 5 bases at V and 1 base at J; junction bases unmatched: 9. In germline, CDR1 is SEHNR, CDR2 FQNEAQ (reference sequence). CDR3: CASSPGAGGGTNEKLFF. In nucleotides, the CDR3 is TGTGCCAGCAGCCCCGGGGCAGGGGGCGGAACTAATGAAAAACTGTTTTTT.

This chain connects TRBV6-1 to TRBJ1-6, with TRBD1 as a possible D gene (6 bases). The CDR3 is 15 residues long. Trimming took 4 bases from V and 7 from J, leaving 14 bases between them. Germline values: CDR1 MNHNS, CDR2 SASEGT. CDR3 region: CASSGPGQGNSPLHF. CDR3 DNA: TGTGCCAGCAGTGGTCCGGGGCAGGGGAATTCACCCCTCCACTTT.

This clone was seen just once. This rearrangement joins TRBV10-3 to TRBJ2-3; the D gene is possibly TRBD2 (6 bases). The length of the CDR3 is 14 residues. The germline V gene encodes CDR1 ENHRY and CDR2 SYGVKD. Trimming left V 4 bases short and J 0 bases short, with 8 bases between. The CDR3 DNA follows: TGTGCCATCAGTGCCGGAGGGAGCACAGATACGCAGTATTTT. Its protein is CAISAGGSTDTQYF.

V and J are TRBV6-5 and TRBJ2-7; D is ambiguous. This CDR3 is 14 amino acids long. Looked up from germline, CDR1 is MNHEY and CDR2 is SVGAGI. V lost 2 bases, J lost 2 bases, and 10 bases lay in between. The CDR3 DNA sequence: TGTGCCAGCAGTTACCGTGAATATACCTACGAGCAGTACTTC. Protein product: CASSYREYTYEQYF.

The gene calls are TRBV7-9 and TRBJ2-3, with TRBD2 as a possible D gene (5 bases). Germline-derived CDR1 and CDR2 are SEHNR and FQNEAQ (reference sequence). CDR3 length equals 13 residues. The V end lost 11 bases, the J end lost 0 bases, and 12 bases lay between the germline ends. The CDR3 loop is CAGLSGSTDTQYF. The DNA of the CDR3 is TGTGCCGGACTCTCAGGAAGCACAGATACGCAGTATTTT.

With regard to this clone: The CDR3 end shows no conserved phenylalanine or tryptophan, and so a read error is likely. No DNA is shown, since the ends of the CDR3 on it are uncertain; the CDR3 is the one TCRdb lists. The rearrangement joins TRBV13 to TRBJ2-7. From its first to its last residue, the CDR3 has 12 amino acids. CDR1 PRHDT and CDR2 FYEKMQ come from the germline V gene (reference sequence). The CDR3 loop is CASSFGTDLFYL.

The chain carries TRBV6-1 and TRBJ1-2; 7 bases line up with TRBD1. Germline trimming cut 1 base from V and 5 bases from J; bases unmatched to any gene: 7. The CDR3 has 15 residues. From germline, CDR1 is MNHNS and CDR2 SASEGT. CDR3 sequence reads: CASSEVGGAGYGYTF. CDR3 in DNA: TGTGCCAGCAGTGAAGTAGGGGGCGCCGGGTATGGCTACACCTTC.

The rearrangement joins TRBV7-6 to TRBJ2-7; TRBD1 aligns across 12 bases. Trimming cost V 4 bases and J 0 bases; bases outside gene matches: 7. In germline, CDR1 is SGHVS, CDR2 FNYEAQ. The CDR3 extends over 17 amino acids. The CDR3 loop is CASSWGQGATLSYEQYF. In DNA form, the CDR3 reads TGTGCCAGCAGCTGGGGACAGGGGGCTACCCTCTCCTACGAGCAGTACTTC.

V usage is TRBV11-2 and J usage is TRBJ2-1; 8 nucleotides line up with TRBD2. V shed 5 bases, J shed 0 bases, and the junction held 9 bases outside the gene matches. The CDR3 is made up of 17 amino acids. Looked up from germline, CDR1 is SGHAT and CDR2 is FQNNGV. The CDR3 here is CASSPPAAGASYNEQFF. The CDR3 DNA reads as TGTGCCAGCAGCCCGCCCGCAGCGGGGGCCTCCTACAATGAGCAGTTCTTC.

The chain joins TRBV11-2 to TRBJ2-2, with 8 bases aligning to TRBD1. CDR3 length equals 15 residues. Germline lookup yields CDR1 SGHAT and CDR2 FQNNGV. V gave up 5 bases and J gave up 6 bases; unmatched junction bases: 8. The CDR3 bases are TGTGCCAGCAGCCCCCGGACAGGGTCGGCCGGGGAGCTGTTTTTT. Protein: CASSPRTGSAGELFF.

CDR3 DNA sequence: TGCGCCAGCAGCCAAGCCGACGGGGGACCGAACACTGAAGCTTTCTTT. As protein: CASSQADGGPNTEAFF. This chain connects TRBV4-1 to TRBJ1-1; D is perhaps TRBD1 (5 bases). Germline lookup yields CDR1 MGHRA and CDR2 YSYEKL. Trimming removed 1 base from V and 1 base from J, with 13 bases in between. The CDR3 is 16 amino acids.